This T cell receptor beta chain stems from a study of beta chain features in type 1 diabetes. Study results and caveats: Whether TCRB rearrangement is influenced by HLA type went unresolved here. Overrepresentation of cells with high TCR expression could result from cDNA sequencing. Shortening of TCRB CDR3s, moderate but significant, appeared in all four CD4+ subsets of Type 1 diabetes patients.

Sequencing targeted expressed TCRB transcripts, as all isolated RNA had been reverse transcribed. Only in-frame clones appear in the TCRdb table, and some are missing; sequencing was by immunoSEQ multiplex PCR. The sample lists a few hundred thousand clones; about a fifth were seen once. There are a few counts of this clone. Antigen specificity is unknown. J gave up 3 bases and V 3 bases, and 2 bases lay outside the gene matches. This CDR3 region has 15 residues. Germline values: CDR1 SEHNR, CDR2 FQNEAQ (reference sequence). The V call is TRBV7-9, the J call TRBJ2-5, with 12 bases aligning to TRBD2. This receptor was taken from a woman between 40 and 50 years old with type 1 diabetes. The sample was naive CD4+ T cells from blood. CDR3 protein: CASSFGLAGKETQYF. CDR3 in DNA: TGTGCCAGCAGCTTTGGACTAGCGGGAAAAGAGACCCAGTACTTC.